These 5 T cell receptor beta chains were all obtained from the same sample, sequenced in a study of response to subunit inactivated influenza vaccine. TCRdb re-called the RT-PCR reads through MiXCR, storing one row per CDR3 protein. This sample has around 520,000 distinct CDR3 sequences, with around 25% found just once. This sample comprised CD4+ T cells sorted from PBMCs, obtained about 5 days after vaccination. Receptors originate from a man over 45 who received an inactivated influenza vaccine.

The V gene is TRBV12-3 or TRBV12-4, the J gene TRBJ1-1, with TRBD1 as a possible D gene (5 bases). Trimming stripped 6 bases from V and 8 bases from J, with 13 bases between. The CDR3 consists of 12 residues. The DNA for the CDR3 is TGTGCCAGCAGGTCACCGGGACGGGAAGCTTTCTTT. Translated: CASRSPGREAFF.

The chain recombines TRBV11-2 with TRBJ2-7; no definite D call. The ends were cut back, 3 bases at V and 0 bases at J, with 9 bases in the middle. The germline V gene has CDR1 SGHAT and CDR2 FQNNGV. The CDR3 is made up of 14 amino acids. The CDR3 protein is CASSLNRVSYEQYF. CDR3 coding DNA: TGTGCCAGCAGCTTGAACCGGGTCTCCTACGAGCAGTACTTC.

The genes are TRBV12-3 or TRBV12-4 and TRBJ2-5, with 13 bases identical to TRBD2. The CDR3 contains 15 residues. V was clipped by 6 bases and J by 7 bases; unmatched bases: 8. The DNA of the CDR3 is TGTGCCAGCAGCAGGACTAGCGGGGGCCTGGGGACCCAGTACTTC. Its protein product is CASSRTSGGLGTQYF.

The chain carries TRBV7-8 and TRBJ2-7; 9 bases align to TRBD2. The V segment lost 1 base and the J segment 3 bases; nucleotides outside the gene matches: 16. The CDR3 totals 19 residues. CDR1 and CDR2 (germline): SGHVS, FQNEAQ. The CDR3 coding sequence is TGTGCCAGCAGCTTAGACCCACGGCTAGCGGGGACTTTACGCTACGAGCAGTACTTC. Protein sequence: CASSLDPRLAGTLRYEQYF. Full variable domain (remainder filled in from reference TRBV7-8 and TRBJ2-7): GAGVSQSPRYKVAKRGQDVALRCDPISGHVSLFWYQQALGQGPEFLTYFQNEAQLDKSGLPSDRFFAERPEGSVSTLKIQRTQQEDSAVYLCASSLDPRLAGTLRYEQYFGPGTRLTVT.

This chain links TRBV20-1 with TRBJ2-2; TRBD2 agrees at 8 bases. The CDR3 totals 16 residues. Germline V gene lookup returns CDR1 DFQATT and CDR2 SNEGSKA (reference sequence). J was trimmed by 5 bases and V by 0 bases; bases with no gene match: 8. The CDR3 region is CSARDSREGLTGELFF. In DNA form, the CDR3 reads TGCAGTGCTAGAGATTCCCGGGAGGGATTGACCGGGGAGCTGTTTTTT.